These 22 T cell receptor beta chains were sequenced from one sample in a study of cytomegalovirus exposure and HLA in healthy donors. Measured with immunoSEQ multiplex PCR; TCRdb has only the in-frame clones, and not every one. The sample contains roughly 120,000 clones, around 89% of which appear only once. Sequenced material: PBMCs. The source is a woman in her 30s in good health and CMV-seropositive.

The chain carries TRBV6-6 and TRBJ2-7, with 8 positions matching TRBD2. V shed 8 bases and J 3 bases; nucleotides not matched to a gene: 6. The CDR3 consists of 13 residues. CDR1 is MNHNY and CDR2 is SVGAGI in the germline V gene (reference sequence). The chain's CDR3 is CASRSSGSYEQYF. CDR3 coding DNA: TGTGCCAGCCGCTCCAGCGGGAGCTACGAGCAGTACTTC.

The chain combines TRBV5-6 with TRBJ1-2; D possibly corresponds to TRBD1 (6 bases). The length of the CDR3 is 16 residues. Germline assignment: CDR1 SGHDT and CDR2 YYEEEE. The germline V and J ends were trimmed by 6 bases and 5 bases, with 23 bases remaining between them. The CDR3 bases are TGTGCCAGCACCCTCGGGGGGGCCCCGAGGGATTATGGCTACACCTTC. Its translation is CASTLGGAPRDYGYTF.

The chain couples TRBV2 to TRBJ2-7, with 8 bases aligning to TRBD1. This CDR3 is 14 amino acids long. J gave up 9 bases and V 4 bases, and 11 bases lay outside the gene matches. Per germline, CDR1 SNHLY and CDR2 FYNNEI. CDR3 coding DNA: TGTGCCAGCAGTGGCCAGGACAGGGTGTTCGGGCAGTACTTC. This sequence encodes CASSGQDRVFGQYF.

The gene calls are TRBV30 and TRBJ1-5; D is perhaps TRBD1 (5 bases). The CDR3 sequence is 14 residues long. The V gene's germline CDR1 is GTSNPN and CDR2 SVGIG (reference sequence). Trimming removed 1 base at V and 1 base at J, with 8 bases between. CDR3 DNA: TGTGCCTGGAGTGAGTCAGGGAGCAATCAGCCCCAGCATTTT. It yields the protein CAWSESGSNQPQHF.

The V and J genes are TRBV5-6 and TRBJ2-1, with D tentatively TRBD1 (6 bases). This CDR3 spans 15 amino acids. V lost 5 bases and J lost 5, with 17 bases in between. Germline CDR1 is SGHDT and CDR2 is YYEEEE. The CDR3 region is CASRLPGQPNNEQFF. CDR3 in DNA: TGTGCCAGCAGGTTACCCGGACAGCCAAACAATGAGCAGTTCTTC.

The chain is built from TRBV4-1 and TRBJ2-1; 11 bases fit TRBD2. The J segment lost 6 bases and the V segment lost 1 base, leaving 5 bases of the junction unmatched. The germline V gene has CDR1 MGHRA and CDR2 YSYEKL. There are 16 residues in the CDR3. The CDR3 bases are TGCGCCAGCAGCCAAGTACGACTAGCGGGAACCAATGAGCAGTTCTTC. This gives the protein CASSQVRLAGTNEQFF.

This chain links TRBV7-2 with TRBJ2-5; 11 bases fit TRBD2. After removal of 4 bases from V and 2 bases from J, the junction contained 3 bases not matched to a gene. This CDR3 has 15 amino acids. CDR1 and CDR2 (germline): SGHTA, FQGNSA. The CDR3 DNA reads TGTGCCAGCAGCTCTAGCGGGAGGCTTCAAGAGACCCAGTACTTC. It is translated as CASSSSGRLQETQYF.

The rearrangement uses TRBV10-3 and TRBJ2-3, with 10 nucleotides matching TRBD2. CDR3 size: 14 residues. Unmatched junction bases numbered 6, after V lost 8 bases and J lost 4 bases. Germline V CDR1 and CDR2: ENHRY, SYGVKD. The CDR3 loop is CAILSGRAPDTQYF. For the CDR3, the DNA is TGTGCCATCTTAAGCGGGAGGGCCCCAGATACGCAGTATTTT.

The CDR3 protein is CASSPWTPQETQYF. CDR3 in DNA: TGTGCCAGCAGCCCCTGGACACCTCAAGAGACCCAGTACTTC. V is TRBV13 and J is TRBJ2-5, with D perhaps matching TRBD1 (5 bases). Germline V lookup: CDR1 PRHDT, CDR2 FYEKMQ (reference sequence). Between the trimmed V and J ends, which lost 5 bases and 2 bases, there was a span of 12 bases. The CDR3 length is 14 residues.

The chain employs TRBV11-3 and TRBJ2-3; 8 bases line up with TRBD2. The V gene's germline CDR1 is SGHNT and CDR2 YENEEA. Losses at the gene ends were 0 bases for V and 8 bases for J; bases not matched to a gene: 4. The CDR3 is made up of 14 amino acids. CDR3 sequence: CASSLEGLGATQYF. CDR3 DNA: TGTGCCAGCAGCTTAGAGGGACTAGGTGCTACGCAGTATTTT.

The chain links TRBV6-1 to TRBJ2-7, with 15 bases that match TRBD2. This CDR3 is 16 amino acids long. Trimming at V came to 3 bases and at J to 5 bases, leaving 5 bases not matched to a gene. The germline gives CDR1 MNHNS, CDR2 SASEGT. The CDR3 is CASSDLGLAGGHEQYF. CDR3 coding DNA: TGTGCCAGCAGTGATCTGGGACTAGCGGGAGGACACGAGCAGTACTTC.

The V and J genes are TRBV4-1 and TRBJ1-5; 7 bases are a match to TRBD1. The V gene's germline CDR1 is MGHRA and CDR2 YSYEKL. The trim removed 4 bases at V and 0 bases at J, leaving 3 bases unmatched. The CDR3 loop spans 15 amino acids. CDR3 region: CASSPGGPSNQPQHF. The CDR3 nucleotides are TGCGCCAGCAGCCCAGGGGGACCTAGCAATCAGCCCCAGCATTTT.

This sequence joins TRBV4-3 and TRBJ2-1; D call uncertain. The CDR3 is 15 amino acids. Germline CDR1 and CDR2: LGHNA and YSLEER. Trimming removed 1 base from V and 0 bases from J, with 7 bases in between. In nucleotides, the CDR3 is TGCGCCAGCAGCCAAGTCGAGAGCTCCTACAATGAGCAGTTCTTC. It yields the protein CASSQVESSYNEQFF.

The chain couples TRBV2 to TRBJ2-5; TRBD2 is a possible D gene (6 bases). V was cut by 6 bases and J by 5 bases, with 16 bases left in between. Germline CDR1 is SNHLY and CDR2 is FYNNEI. The CDR3 is made up of 14 amino acids. The CDR3 DNA reads as TGTGCCAGCAGCCCACGCGGGGTCGGGGAGACCCAGTACTTC. It codes for CASSPRGVGETQYF.

The rearrangement uses TRBV2 and TRBJ2-1; weak D call: TRBD2 (6 bases). CDR1 and CDR2 from the germline V gene are SNHLY and FYNNEI. The CDR3 sequence is 13 residues long. Trimming removed 4 bases at V and 7 bases at J, with 11 bases between. In nucleotides, the CDR3 is TGTGCCAGCAGTGTTGGGAGGAGGAATGAGCAGTTCTTC. Amino acids: CASSVGRRNEQFF.

This clone was detected only a few times. The chain carries TRBV15 and TRBJ1-2, with no clear D. Germline V gene lookup returns CDR1 LNHNV and CDR2 YYDKDF (reference sequence). V lost 5 bases, J lost 3 bases, and 13 bases lay in between. This CDR3 region has 14 residues. The CDR3 nucleotides are TGTGCCACCAGCCCCGGACCGAGGGACTATGGCTACACCTTC. Protein sequence: CATSPGPRDYGYTF.

This clone has just one count. The V call is TRBV12-1, the J call TRBJ2-1; the table calls TRBD1, which could not be checked here. TRBV12-1 corresponds to a pseudogene. The CDR3 has 19 residues. In DNA form, the CDR3 reads TGTGCCAGCAGCCACAACAGGGACGGGCCCCCCACTAGTTGGTGTGTATGGTTCTTC. Translating gives CASSHNRDGPPTSWCVWFF.

The V call is TRBV2, the J call TRBJ1-4; D is undetermined. The CDR3 consists of 14 residues. Germline assignment: CDR1 SNHLY and CDR2 FYNNEI. With 6 bases removed from V and 7 bases from J, the gap between germline ends came to 15 bases. The CDR3 sequence is CASRPVGPSEKLFF. In DNA, the CDR3 is TGTGCCAGCAGGCCCGTCGGTCCTAGTGAAAAACTGTTTTTT.

On this clone: Other DNA sequences in this sample translate to the same CDR3. The V and J genes are TRBV28 and TRBJ1-3; no clear D gene. Germline CDR1 reads MDHEN; CDR2 reads SYDVKM. The CDR3 is 14 residues long. Between the trimmed V and J ends, which lost 2 bases and 2 bases, there was a span of 7 bases. The CDR3 loop reads CASSLTGAGNTIYF. DNA of the CDR3: TGTGCCAGCAGTTTAACCGGGGCTGGAAACACCATATATTTT. Based on the CDR3 plus reference TRBV28 and TRBJ1-3, the full variable domain is DVKVTQSSRYLVKRTGEKVFLECVQDMDHENMFWYRQDPGLGLRLIYFSYDVKMKEKGDIPEGYSVSREKKERFSLILESASTNQTSMYLCASSLTGAGNTIYFGEGSWLTVV.

The chain uses TRBV19 and TRBJ1-2, with D maybe TRBD1 (5 bases). Between the trimmed V and J ends, which lost 1 base and 1 base, there was a span of 16 bases. This CDR3 is built from 17 residues. Germline V gene data show CDR1 as LNHDA and CDR2 as SQIVND (reference sequence). The CDR3 DNA reads TGTGCCAGTAGTATAGGATACTACGGGGGGGATAACTATGGCTACACCTTC. Residues: CASSIGYYGGDNYGYTF.

Here the CDR3 reads CASSFVPEATNEKLFF. The CDR3 DNA sequence: TGTGCCAGCAGTTTCGTCCCAGAGGCAACTAATGAAAAACTGTTTTTT. This sequence joins TRBV28 and TRBJ1-4; D ambiguous. Deletions cut 3 bases from V and 0 bases from J, with 11 bases between. CDR3 size: 16 residues. Germline CDR1 is MDHEN and CDR2 is SYDVKM.

This chain's CDR3 is CAISGGLAGGRDTQYF. The CDR3 bases are TGTGCCATCAGTGGAGGACTAGCGGGAGGGAGAGATACGCAGTATTTT. V usage is TRBV10-3 and J usage is TRBJ2-3, with 15 bases identical to TRBD2. Per germline, CDR1 ENHRY and CDR2 SYGVKD. The CDR3 is 16 amino acids. V shed 4 bases, J shed 5 bases, and the junction held 4 bases outside the gene matches.